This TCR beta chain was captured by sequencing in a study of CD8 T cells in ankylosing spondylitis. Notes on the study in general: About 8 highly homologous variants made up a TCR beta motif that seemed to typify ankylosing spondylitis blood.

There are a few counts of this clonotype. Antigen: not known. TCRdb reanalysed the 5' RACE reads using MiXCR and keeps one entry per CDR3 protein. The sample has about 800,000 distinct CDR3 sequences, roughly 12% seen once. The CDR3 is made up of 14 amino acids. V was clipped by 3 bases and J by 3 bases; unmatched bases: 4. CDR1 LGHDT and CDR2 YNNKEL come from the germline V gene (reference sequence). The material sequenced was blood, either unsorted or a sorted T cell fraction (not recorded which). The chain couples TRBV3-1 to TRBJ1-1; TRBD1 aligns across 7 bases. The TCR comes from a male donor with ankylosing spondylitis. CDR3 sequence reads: CASSQGQQDTEAFF. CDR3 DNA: TGTGCCAGCAGCCAGGGACAGCAAGACACTGAAGCTTTCTTT.